The clone carrying this T cell receptor (beta chain) was recorded at least ten times. Its cognate antigen is unknown. This entry is derived from a study of early T cells in non-severe SARS-CoV-2 infection. Study context: RNA in bulk from unsorted whole blood was sequenced, and chains were unpaired. Broader study findings: Matching with VDJdb favored anti-spike CD8 responses (missing private and CD4 specificities).

CDR3 length equals 17 residues. The germline V gene has CDR1 KGHDR and CDR2 SFDVKD. Between the trimmed V and J ends, which lost 2 bases and 4 bases, there was a span of 17 bases. TCRdb analysed the 5' RACE reads with MiXCR anew, one entry per CDR3 protein. The sample shows 60,000 or so distinct CDR3 sequences, about 8.9% of them seen only once. The receptor comes from an adult who was a healthcare worker with PCR-confirmed SARS-CoV-2 infection or an uninfected control (not recorded which). This sequence joins TRBV24-1 and TRBJ2-1; the D call may be TRBD1 or TRBD2 (6 bases each). Material: whole blood. The CDR3 DNA is TGTGCCACCAGTGATTATCAGGGGAGGAGTGGATACAATGAGCAGTTCTTC. This gives the protein CATSDYQGRSGYNEQFF.